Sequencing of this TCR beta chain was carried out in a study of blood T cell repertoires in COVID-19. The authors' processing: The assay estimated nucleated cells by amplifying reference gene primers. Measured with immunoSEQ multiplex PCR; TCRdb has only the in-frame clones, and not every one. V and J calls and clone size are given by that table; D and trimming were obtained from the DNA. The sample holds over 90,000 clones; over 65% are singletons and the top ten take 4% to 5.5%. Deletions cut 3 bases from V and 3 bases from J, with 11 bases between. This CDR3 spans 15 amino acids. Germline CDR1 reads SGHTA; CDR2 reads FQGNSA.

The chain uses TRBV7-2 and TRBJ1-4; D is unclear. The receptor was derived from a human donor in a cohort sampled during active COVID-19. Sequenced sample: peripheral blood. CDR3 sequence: CASSFSSTANEKLFF. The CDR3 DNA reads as TGTGCCAGCAGCTTTTCGTCCACAGCTAATGAAAAACTGTTTTTT.